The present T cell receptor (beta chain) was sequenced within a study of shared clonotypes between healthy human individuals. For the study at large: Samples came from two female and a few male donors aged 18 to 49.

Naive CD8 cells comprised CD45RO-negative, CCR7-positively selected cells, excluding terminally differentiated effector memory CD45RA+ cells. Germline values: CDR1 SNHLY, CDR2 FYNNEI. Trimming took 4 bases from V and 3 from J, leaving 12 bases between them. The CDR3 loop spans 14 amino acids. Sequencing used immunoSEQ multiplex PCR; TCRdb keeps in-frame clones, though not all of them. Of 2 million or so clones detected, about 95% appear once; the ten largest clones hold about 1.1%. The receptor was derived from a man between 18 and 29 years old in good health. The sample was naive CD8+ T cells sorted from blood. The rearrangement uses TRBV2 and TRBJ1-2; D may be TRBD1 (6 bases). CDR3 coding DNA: TGTGCCAGCAGTGGGGACTACAGGGACTATGGCTACACCTTC. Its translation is CASSGDYRDYGYTF.